The entry below gives a single T cell receptor beta chain sequence along with its context. A second about 6 to 12 cycle PCR used barcoded and J-beta primers. One entry per CDR3 protein, called by TCRdb with MiXCR from the 5' RACE reads. The sample records about 730,000 distinct CDR3 sequences, roughly 44% being singletons. These data come from a study of blood T cells in healthy people across ages. Germline V gives CDR1 MGHRA, CDR2 YSYEKL. V lost 5 bases, J lost 1 base, and 3 bases stayed unmatched. The CDR3 totals 14 residues. The chain has TRBV4-1 and TRBJ2-3; 7 nucleotides line up with TRBD1. The sequenced material came from blood. The clonotype was recovered from a woman aged 60-75 years in good health. DNA of the CDR3: TGCGCCAGCAGCTACGACAGGGGCACAGATACGCAGTATTTT. It yields the protein CASSYDRGTDTQYF.